The 21 T cell receptor beta chains in this list originate from one sample, sequenced in a study of T cell responses to AZD1222 COVID-19 vaccine. The assay was immunoSEQ multiplex PCR, and TCRdb's table has in-frame clones only and misses some. The sample gives around 100,000 clones, approximately 91% of which show up once; roughly a sixth is in the top ten. The sample here was peripheral blood, taken on day 0 of AZD1222 vaccination. The receptors here all came from an adult in good health.

The chain has TRBV5-4 and TRBJ2-6; 7 bases align to TRBD2. CDR3 size: 16 residues. After removal of 3 bases from V and 0 bases from J, the junction contained 3 bases not matched to a gene. Germline CDR1 is SGHNT and CDR2 is YYREEE (reference sequence). The CDR3: CASSSGTNSGANVLTF. DNA of the CDR3: TGTGCCAGCAGCTCAGGGACTAACTCTGGGGCCAACGTCCTGACTTTC.

The chain uses TRBV5-1 and TRBJ1-1; TRBD1 is a possible D gene (5 bases). Trimming pared 2 bases from V and 4 bases from J, leaving 12 bases between. The CDR3 runs to 14 residues. Germline V gene lookup returns CDR1 SGHRS and CDR2 YFSETQ. CDR3 residues: CASSFSRQTTEAFF. The CDR3 coding sequence is TGCGCCAGCAGCTTTTCCCGACAGACCACTGAAGCTTTCTTT. Supplemented by reference TRBV5-1 and TRBJ1-1, the full variable domain reads KAGVTQTPRYLIKTRGQQVTLSCSPISGHRSVSWYQQTPGQGLQFLFEYFSETQRNKGNFPGRFSGRQFSNSRSEMNVSTLELGDSALYLCASSFSRQTTEAFFGQGTRLTVV.

The rearrangement joins TRBV4-2 to TRBJ2-1; 9 bases are shared with TRBD2. Unmatched junction bases numbered 7, after V lost 0 bases and J lost 7 bases. Looked up from germline, CDR1 is LGHNA and CDR2 is YNFKEQ. The CDR3 is made up of 16 amino acids. CDR3 sequence (DNA): TGTGCCAGCAGCCAAGATCGGGCGGGAGGGCAGAATGAGCAGTTCTTC. Translation: CASSQDRAGGQNEQFF.

J is TRBJ2-1 and V is TRBV19; TRBD2 matches at 8 bases. V lost 7 bases, J lost 1 base, and 6 bases stayed unmatched. Germline V gene sequence: CDR1 LNHDA, CDR2 SQIVND (reference sequence). This CDR3 contains 15 residues. This chain's CDR3 is CASKLAGPSYNEQFF. The DNA for the CDR3 is TGTGCCAGTAAGTTAGCGGGACCTTCCTACAATGAGCAGTTCTTC.

A few counts support this clone. This chain joins TRBV15 and TRBJ1-2; D unclear. This CDR3 is 13 amino acids long. The V gene lost 0 bases and the J gene lost 7 bases, with 9 bases spanning the gap. Germline-derived CDR1 and CDR2 are LNHNV and YYDKDF (reference sequence). The CDR3 sequence: CATSRDLLGGYTF. As DNA, the CDR3 is TGTGCCACCAGCAGAGATCTCCTTGGTGGCTACACCTTC.

The rearrangement uses TRBV4-1 and TRBJ2-7; D may correspond to TRBD1 or TRBD2 (5 bases each). The CDR3 runs 14 residues. V was cut by 0 bases and J by 5 bases, with 11 bases left in between. CDR1 and CDR2 from the germline V gene are MGHRA and YSYEKL. The CDR3 DNA reads as TGCGCCAGCAGCCAAGAGGGGGTGGGGGACGAGCAGTACTTC. Translation gives CASSQEGVGDEQYF.

In this sample, this clone turned up once. J is TRBJ2-7 and V is TRBV11-2, with D uncertain. V lost 6 bases, J lost 0 bases, and 15 bases lay in between. This CDR3 is built from 15 residues. CDR1 and CDR2 from the germline V gene are SGHAT and FQNNGV. The CDR3 is CASRSVRDPSYEQYF. The CDR3 DNA sequence: TGTGCCAGCAGGTCCGTTCGAGACCCCTCCTACGAGCAGTACTTC.

This sequence joins TRBV3-1 (or the pseudogene TRBV3-2) and TRBJ1-4, with 9 bases identical to TRBD1. Germline V gene lookup returns CDR1 LGHDT and CDR2 YNNKEL (reference sequence). With 4 bases clipped from V and 5 bases from J, the junction kept 2 bases outside the gene matches. The CDR3 is made up of 14 amino acids. The chain's CDR3 is CASSLQGANEKLFF. The CDR3 bases are TGTGCCAGCAGCCTACAGGGGGCAAATGAAAAACTGTTTTTT.

With respect to this clone: The same CDR3 can be traced to other DNA sequences in this sample. The chain has TRBV19 and TRBJ1-5, with 9 nucleotides matching TRBD1. CDR3 length equals 14 residues. Germline V lookup: CDR1 LNHDA, CDR2 SQIVND (reference sequence). V dropped 4 bases and J dropped 7; count of bases not matched to a gene: 5. The CDR3 coding sequence is TGTGCCAGTAGTACGACAGGGGGGAACCAGCCCCAGCATTTT. Protein product: CASSTTGGNQPQHF.

This rearrangement joins TRBV6-6 to TRBJ2-7, with 8 nucleotides matching TRBD1. The trim removed 6 bases at V and 1 base at J, leaving 2 bases unmatched. The CDR3 loop spans 13 amino acids. Germline V CDR1 and CDR2: MNHNY, SVGAGI (reference sequence). CDR3 DNA: TGTGCCAGCAGCCGGACAGGGTCCTACGAGCAGTACTTC. This translates into CASSRTGSYEQYF.

The V call is TRBV11-3, the J call TRBJ2-7; the D is unclear. Trimming left V 6 bases short and J 1 base short, with 10 bases between. CDR3 length: 13 amino acids. Looked up from germline, CDR1 is SGHNT and CDR2 is YENEEA. CDR3 coding DNA: TGTGCCAGCAGACAAACCGGTTCCTACGAGCAGTACTTC. Translation gives CASRQTGSYEQYF.

This clone was recorded only once. The genes are TRBV6-5 and TRBJ1-5; the D gene is possibly TRBD1 (5 bases). This CDR3 comprises 15 residues. CDR1 MNHEY and CDR2 SVGAGI come from the germline V gene. Trimming shortened V by 7 bases and J by 0 bases, and 13 bases separated the two germline ends. As DNA, the CDR3 is TGTGCCAGCACCAGACAGACGTCTAGCAATCAGCCCCAGCATTTT. Its translation is CASTRQTSSNQPQHF.

V gene TRBV9 combines with J gene TRBJ2-1; the match to TRBD2 covers 9 bases. The CDR3 is 17 residues long. In germline, CDR1 is SGDLS, CDR2 YYNGEE. V dropped 1 base and J dropped 8; count of bases not matched to a gene: 13. In nucleotides, the CDR3 is TGTGCCAGCAGCGTAAGGGTGGGGACTAGCACGGGGCATGAGCAGTTCTTC. It translates to CASSVRVGTSTGHEQFF.

This chain links TRBV5-1 with TRBJ1-1, with D possibly being TRBD1 (5 bases). This CDR3 comprises 14 residues. CDR1 is SGHRS, CDR2 YFSETQ, per germline. The ends were cut back, 5 bases at V and 0 bases at J, with 11 bases in the middle. CDR3 in DNA: TGCGCCAGCAGGGAGGCAGGGTTGAACACTGAAGCTTTCTTT. This codes for CASREAGLNTEAFF.

The gene calls are TRBV5-8 and TRBJ1-3; no firm D call. Between the trimmed V and J ends, which lost 7 bases and 4 bases, there was a span of 15 bases. This CDR3 comprises 14 residues. Germline V gives CDR1 SGHTS, CDR2 YDEGEE. CDR3 DNA sequence: TGTGCCAGCCAGAAAGGGAACAGCGGAAACACCATATATTTT. This gives the protein CASQKGNSGNTIYF.

The V and J genes are TRBV27 and TRBJ2-1, with D perhaps TRBD1 (6 bases). The CDR3 runs to 14 residues. V was clipped by 5 bases and J by 7 bases, with 15 bases between them. The germline V gene encodes CDR1 MNHEY and CDR2 SMNVEV (reference sequence). The CDR3 DNA follows: TGTGCCAGCAGTCCGACTACAGGGTCAAATGAGCAGTTCTTC. It translates to CASSPTTGSNEQFF.

This clone was observed a few times. The chain carries TRBV12-3 or TRBV12-4 and TRBJ2-5; D is uncertain. The CDR3 is 10 residues long. V dropped 4 bases and J dropped 4 bases, with 1 base sitting between them. In DNA, the CDR3 is TGTGCCAGCAGTTCAGAGACCCAGTACTTC. Translated, it gives CASSSETQYF.

The gene calls are TRBV3-1 (or the pseudogene TRBV3-2) and TRBJ1-4; D remains unclear. Deletions cut 1 base from V and 4 bases from J, with 7 bases between. This CDR3 contains 14 residues. CDR1 and CDR2 from the germline V gene are LGHDT and YNNKEL (reference sequence). DNA for the CDR3: TGTGCCAGCAGCCAAGTGACCGGTAATGAAAAACTGTTTTTT. Its translation is CASSQVTGNEKLFF.

This clone has only one observation. This sequence joins TRBV9 and TRBJ1-5; possibly TRBD1 for D (6 bases). CDR1 and CDR2 from the germline V gene are SGDLS and YYNGEE. Trimming left V 4 bases short and J 5 bases short, with 19 bases between. This CDR3 has 16 amino acids. The CDR3 protein is CASSPGLAAGDQPQHF. The DNA of the CDR3 is TGTGCCAGCAGCCCAGGGTTGGCGGCAGGGGATCAGCCCCAGCATTTT.

A single count supports this clone. This chain connects TRBV6-6 to TRBJ1-2, with 9 bases that match TRBD1. The V and J ends lost 10 bases and 3 bases, in that order; junction bases with no gene match: 6. The CDR3 consists of 13 residues. The germline gives CDR1 MNHNY, CDR2 SVGAGI (reference sequence). The CDR3 coding sequence is TGTGCCATCAAACAGGGGGCAGACTATGGCTACACCTTC. Protein: CAIKQGADYGYTF.

The chain is built from TRBV19 and TRBJ2-7, with a weak D call TRBD1 (6 bases). Germline CDR1 LNHDA, CDR2 SQIVND (reference sequence). V was clipped by 4 bases and J by 3 bases, with 13 bases between them. CDR3 length: 14 amino acids. The CDR3 DNA sequence: TGTGCCAGTAGTAACCCCCAGGGGAGCTACGAGCAGTACTTC. Protein: CASSNPQGSYEQYF. The full variable domain, rest sourced from reference TRBV19 and TRBJ2-7, is DGGITQSPKYLFRKEGQNVTLSCEQNLNHDAMYWYRQDPGQGLRLIYYSQIVNDFQKGDIAEGYSVSREKKESFPLTVTSAQKNPTAFYLCASSNPQGSYEQYFGPGTRLTVT.